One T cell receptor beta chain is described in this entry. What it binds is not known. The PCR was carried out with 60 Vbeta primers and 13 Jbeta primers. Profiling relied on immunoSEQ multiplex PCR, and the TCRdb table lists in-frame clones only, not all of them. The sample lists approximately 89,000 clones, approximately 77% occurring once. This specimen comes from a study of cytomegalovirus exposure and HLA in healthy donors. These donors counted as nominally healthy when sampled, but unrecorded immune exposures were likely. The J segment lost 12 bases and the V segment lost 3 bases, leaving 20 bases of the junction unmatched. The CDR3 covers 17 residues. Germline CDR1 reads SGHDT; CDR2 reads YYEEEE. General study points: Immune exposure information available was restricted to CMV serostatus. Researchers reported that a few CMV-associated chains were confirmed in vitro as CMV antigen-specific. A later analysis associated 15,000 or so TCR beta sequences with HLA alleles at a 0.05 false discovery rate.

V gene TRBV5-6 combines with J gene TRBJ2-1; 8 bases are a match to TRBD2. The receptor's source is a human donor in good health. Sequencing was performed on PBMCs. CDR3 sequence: CASSSLGGSGVRAGQFF. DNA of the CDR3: TGTGCCAGCAGCTCCCTGGGTGGTAGCGGGGTCCGGGCAGGGCAGTTCTTC.